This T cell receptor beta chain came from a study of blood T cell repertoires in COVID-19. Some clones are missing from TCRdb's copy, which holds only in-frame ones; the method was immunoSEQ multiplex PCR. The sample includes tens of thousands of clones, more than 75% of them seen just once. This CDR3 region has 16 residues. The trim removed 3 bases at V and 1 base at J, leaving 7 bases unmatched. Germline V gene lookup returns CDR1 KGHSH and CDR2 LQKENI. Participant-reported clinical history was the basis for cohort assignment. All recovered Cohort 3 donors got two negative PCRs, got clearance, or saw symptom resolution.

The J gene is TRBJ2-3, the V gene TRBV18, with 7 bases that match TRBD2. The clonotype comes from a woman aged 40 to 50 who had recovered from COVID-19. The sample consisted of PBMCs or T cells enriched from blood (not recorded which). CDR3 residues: CASSPPGGVGTDTQYF. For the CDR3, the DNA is TGTGCCAGCTCACCCCCTGGGGGGGTCGGCACAGATACGCAGTATTTT.